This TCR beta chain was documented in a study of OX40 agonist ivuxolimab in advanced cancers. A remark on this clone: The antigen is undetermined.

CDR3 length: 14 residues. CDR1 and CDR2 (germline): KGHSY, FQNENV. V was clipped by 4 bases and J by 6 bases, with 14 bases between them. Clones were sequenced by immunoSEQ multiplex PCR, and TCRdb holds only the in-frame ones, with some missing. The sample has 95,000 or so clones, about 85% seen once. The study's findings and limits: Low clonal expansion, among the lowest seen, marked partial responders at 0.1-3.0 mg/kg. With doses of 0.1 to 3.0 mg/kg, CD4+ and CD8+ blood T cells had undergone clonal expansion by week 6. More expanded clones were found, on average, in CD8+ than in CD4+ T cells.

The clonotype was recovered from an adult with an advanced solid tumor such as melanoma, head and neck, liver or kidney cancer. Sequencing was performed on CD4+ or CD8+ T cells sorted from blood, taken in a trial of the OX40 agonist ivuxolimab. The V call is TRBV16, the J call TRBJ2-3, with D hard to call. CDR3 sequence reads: CASSPYVVTDTQYF. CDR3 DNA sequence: TGTGCCAGCAGCCCATATGTCGTGACCGATACGCAGTATTTT.